This is a list of T cell receptor beta chains from one sample in a study of T cell repertoires in cytomegalovirus infection. Which antigens these TCRs recognize remains unknown. TCRdb re-called the reads with MiXCR, one entry per CDR3 protein. Of around 900,000 distinct CDR3 sequences detected, less than 40% appear once; the ten largest clones hold over 12%. The specimen was cultured CD8+ T cells from PBMCs, collected from culture after CMV antigen stimulation. The receptors shown here come from a human donor in good health (CMV status not recorded). Some clones in this sample may be carry-over from other donors' samples. Each CDR3 is given with its conserved first and last residue. A D gene is named only where the DNA matches it firmly. Clone sizes are given selectively: once, few, many, or a class where the clone is expanded.

d_call	v_call	j_call	clone_size	cdr3_aa	cdr3_nt
.	TRBV7-8	TRBJ1-1	.	CASSSERMNTEAFF	TGTGCCAGCAGCTCGGAACGGATGAACACTGAAGCTTTCTTT
.	TRBV12-3/TRBV12-4	TRBJ1-1	many	CASRKTGTGNTEAFF	TGTGCCAGCAGAAAAACCGGGACGGGGAACACTGAAGCTTTCTTT
.	TRBV10-3	TRBJ1-3	.	CAISEGLGRLGNTIYF	TGTGCCATCAGTGAAGGTCTGGGGCGCCTCGGGAACACCATATATTTT
TRBD2	TRBV15	TRBJ2-7	.	CATSGTSGGRSYEQYF	TGTGCCACCAGCGGAACTAGCGGGGGGCGCTCCTACGAGCAGTACTTC
TRBD2	TRBV29-1	TRBJ2-2	few	CSVDPSGNTGELFF	TGCAGCGTTGATCCTAGCGGGAACACCGGGGAGCTGTTTTTT
.	TRBV4-1	TRBJ1-1	.	CASSQEPGMNTEAFF	TGCGCCAGCAGCCAAGAGCCGGGCATGAACACTGAAGCTTTCTTT
.	TRBV7-9	TRBJ2-1	few	CASSLVGYHEQFF	TGTGCCAGCAGCTTAGTGGGGTACCATGAGCAGTTCTTC
.	TRBV20-1	TRBJ2-1	.	CSARDVSGLPGGYNEQFF	TGCAGTGCTAGAGATGTATCGGGACTCCCAGGGGGCTACAATGAGCAGTTCTTC
TRBD1	TRBV10-3	TRBJ1-5	few	CATRTGGGQPQHF	TGTGCCACCAGAACAGGGGGCGGTCAGCCCCAGCATTTT
.	TRBV10-3	TRBJ2-7	.	CAISEPSPRRGYEQYF	TGTGCCATCAGTGAGCCCTCGCCTCGAAGAGGGTACGAGCAGTACTTC
TRBD1	TRBV12-5	TRBJ2-3	.	CASGLADRGFADTQYF	TGTGCTAGTGGTTTGGCCGACAGGGGATTTGCAGATACGCAGTATTTT
.	TRBV7-6	TRBJ2-2	many	CASSSLTLPSGAGARAGELFF	TGTGCCAGCAGCTCCCTTACCTTACCTTCCGGGGCGGGGGCCCGGGCCGGGGAGCTGTTTTTT
TRBD1	TRBV29-1	TRBJ1-2	.	CSVDLGGNYGYTF	TGCAGCGTTGACCTAGGGGGCAACTATGGCTACACCTTC
TRBD1	TRBV9	TRBJ1-2	.	CASSVVDRDGYTF	TGTGCCAGCAGCGTAGTCGACAGGGATGGCTACACCTTC
.	TRBV6-6	TRBJ2-4	few	CASSSDPIQYF	TGTGCCAGCAGTTCGGACCCCATTCAGTACTTC